Following are 25 T cell receptor beta chains from one sample sequenced in a study of cytomegalovirus exposure and HLA in healthy donors. The assay was immunoSEQ multiplex PCR, and TCRdb's table has in-frame clones only and misses some. This table holds around 160,000 clones, around 81% found once. The specimen sequenced was PBMCs. The receptor source for this set is a man in his thirties or forties in good health and CMV-seropositive.

V and J are TRBV12-5 and TRBJ2-1; 9 bases line up with TRBD1. The V and J ends lost 4 bases and 3 bases, in that order; junction bases with no gene match: 7. The CDR3 length is 16 residues. Germline assignment: CDR1 LGHNT and CDR2 FRNRAP. The CDR3: CASGSEGTGFYNEQFF. The CDR3, as DNA: TGTGCTAGTGGTTCCGAGGGGACAGGGTTCTACAATGAGCAGTTCTTC.

This chain links TRBV6-5 with TRBJ2-7; D possibly corresponds to TRBD2 (5 bases). This CDR3 is 13 amino acids long. Trimming shortened V by 0 bases and J by 4 bases, and 7 bases separated the two germline ends. Germline V gives CDR1 MNHEY, CDR2 SVGAGI. In DNA form, the CDR3 reads TGTGCCAGCAGTTACTCGAGGAGGTACGAGCAGTACTTC. Protein product: CASSYSRRYEQYF.

The chain's CDR3 is CASRETGGITDTQYF. For the CDR3, the DNA is TGCGCCAGCAGGGAAACAGGGGGTATAACAGATACGCAGTATTTT. The chain is built from TRBV5-1 and TRBJ2-3; 8 bases are shared with TRBD1. J gave up 3 bases and V 5 bases, and 8 bases lay outside the gene matches. Germline V gene sequence: CDR1 SGHRS, CDR2 YFSETQ. The CDR3 sequence is 15 residues long.

The rearrangement joins TRBV5-8 to TRBJ2-1, with 8 bases fitting TRBD2. The CDR3 consists of 15 residues. The J segment lost 1 base and the V segment lost 2 bases, leaving 2 bases of the junction unmatched. Germline lookup yields CDR1 SGHTS and CDR2 YDEGEE. CDR3 coding DNA: TGTGCCAGCAGCTTTGGGACTAGATCCTACAATGAGCAGTTCTTC. Encoded protein: CASSFGTRSYNEQFF.

The rearrangement joins TRBV4-3 to TRBJ2-1; no definite D call. Germline assignment: CDR1 LGHNA and CDR2 YSLEER. There are 13 residues in the CDR3. Trimming removed 1 base at V and 5 bases at J, with 6 bases between. Here the CDR3 reads CASSQGLHNEQFF. CDR3 nucleotides: TGCGCCAGCAGCCAAGGTCTTCACAATGAGCAGTTCTTC.

The chain is built from TRBV9 and TRBJ1-3; 7 positions agree with TRBD1. The CDR3 is 14 residues long. Unmatched junction bases numbered 4, after V lost 4 bases and J lost 3 bases. CDR1 is SGDLS, CDR2 YYNGEE, per germline. Written as DNA, the CDR3 is TGTGCCAGCAGCACAGGACAGGTTGGAAACACCATATATTTT. Its translation: CASSTGQVGNTIYF.

The V and J genes are TRBV7-2 and TRBJ2-7, with TRBD1 identical over 10 bases. With 1 base clipped from V and 7 bases from J, the junction kept 4 bases outside the gene matches. The CDR3 sequence is 14 residues long. The V gene's germline CDR1 is SGHTA and CDR2 FQGNSA. This CDR3 reads CASSLGDRGYEQYF. The CDR3 bases are TGTGCCAGCAGCTTAGGGGACAGGGGTTATGAGCAGTACTTC.

This chain connects TRBV4-3 to TRBJ2-3; 8 bases fit TRBD2. CDR3 length: 16 amino acids. V dropped 0 bases and J dropped 7; count of bases not matched to a gene: 9. CDR1 and CDR2 (germline): LGHNA, YSLEER. CDR3 loop: CASSQDRAGGPHTQYF. The CDR3 nucleotides read TGCGCCAGCAGCCAAGATCGCGCGGGGGGCCCGCATACGCAGTATTTT.

The chain carries TRBV19 and TRBJ2-7; D call uncertain. The CDR3 length is 13 residues. V dropped 8 bases and J dropped 0 bases, with 11 bases sitting between them. Looked up from germline, CDR1 is LNHDA and CDR2 is SQIVND (reference sequence). This CDR3 is CASRRVNSYEQYF. Here the CDR3 DNA reads TGTGCCAGTCGACGGGTTAACTCCTACGAGCAGTACTTC.

The J gene is TRBJ2-7, the V gene TRBV6-4; 7 bases line up with TRBD1. After removal of 9 bases from V and 0 bases from J, the junction contained 5 bases not matched to a gene. The CDR3 totals 13 residues. Germline V gene lookup returns CDR1 MRHNA and CDR2 SNTAGT. CDR3 sequence (DNA): TGTGCCAGTCGACAGGGCCTCTCCTACGAGCAGTACTTC. It translates to CASRQGLSYEQYF.

The genes are TRBV30 and TRBJ1-3; D call uncertain. The CDR3 consists of 15 residues. V gave up 1 base and J gave up 4 bases, with 14 bases separating them. Germline values: CDR1 GTSNPN, CDR2 SVGIG (reference sequence). The CDR3 loop is CAWSAVAGRGNTIYF. The CDR3 coding sequence is TGTGCCTGGAGTGCCGTGGCGGGGAGGGGAAACACCATATATTTT.

This chain links TRBV7-9 with TRBJ2-5; 8 bases line up with TRBD2. The CDR3 loop spans 14 amino acids. V was pared by 8 bases and J by 4 bases, with 9 bases of the junction left unmatched. Germline loops: CDR1 SEHNR, CDR2 FQNEAQ (reference sequence). The CDR3 reads CASANGAGGETQYF. The CDR3 DNA sequence: TGTGCCAGCGCTAACGGGGCGGGGGGAGAGACCCAGTACTTC.

V and J are TRBV27 and TRBJ1-1; 8 nucleotides line up with TRBD1. Germline trimming cut 4 bases from V and 0 bases from J; bases unmatched to any gene: 10. CDR1 and CDR2 from the germline V gene are MNHEY and SMNVEV (reference sequence). This CDR3 has 17 amino acids. The CDR3, as DNA: TGTGCCAGCAGTTCACTCCCGGGACAGGACCTGAACACTGAAGCTTTCTTT. It is translated as CASSSLPGQDLNTEAFF.

The chain is built from TRBV5-4 and TRBJ2-5; TRBD1 aligns across 8 bases. Germline V gene data show CDR1 as SGHNT and CDR2 as YYREEE (reference sequence). With V trimmed by 3 bases and J by 5 bases, 6 bases remained unmatched. The CDR3 loop spans 14 amino acids. The CDR3 region is CASSSQGALETQYF. The CDR3 region has the DNA TGTGCCAGCAGCTCTCAGGGGGCCCTCGAGACCCAGTACTTC.

The chain recombines TRBV5-6 with TRBJ1-2; 9 positions match TRBD1. The V segment lost 2 bases and the J segment 8 bases; nucleotides outside the gene matches: 4. Per the germline V gene, CDR1 is SGHDT and CDR2 is YYEEEE. CDR3 size: 13 residues. DNA of the CDR3: TGTGCCAGCAGCTTCCGACAGGGGGACGGCTACACCTTC. This encodes CASSFRQGDGYTF. Looking up the rest from reference TRBV5-6 and TRBJ1-2 gives the full variable domain: DAGVTQSPTHLIKTRGQQVTLRCSPKSGHDTVSWYQQALGQGPQFIFQYYEEEERQRGNFPDRFSGHQFPNYSSELNVNALLLGDSALYLCASSFRQGDGYTFGSGTRLTVV.

The sample holds one count of this clone. This chain uses TRBV18 with TRBJ2-1, with TRBD1 as a possible D gene (5 bases). The germline V gene encodes CDR1 KGHSH and CDR2 LQKENI. The V gene lost 0 bases and the J gene lost 0 bases, with 12 bases spanning the gap. The CDR3 has 17 residues. CDR3: CASSPPYRRSSYNEQFF. The CDR3 coding sequence is TGTGCCAGCTCACCACCGTACAGGCGGAGCTCCTACAATGAGCAGTTCTTC.

This clone was recorded once. V usage is TRBV7-8 and J usage is TRBJ2-3; 7 positions agree with TRBD1. Germline V gene sequence: CDR1 SGHVS, CDR2 FQNEAQ. CDR3 length: 17 residues. V shed 6 bases and J 0 bases; nucleotides not matched to a gene: 12. The CDR3 nucleotides read TGTGCCAGCAGTCAGCGAGGCGGACAGGCTAGCACAGATACGCAGTATTTT. Translated: CASSQRGGQASTDTQYF.

This clone was seen a handful of times. J is TRBJ1-6 and V is TRBV7-2; D unresolved. Germline V lookup: CDR1 SGHTA, CDR2 FQGNSA. V dropped 3 bases and J dropped 10 bases, with 13 bases sitting between them. The CDR3 is made up of 14 amino acids. The CDR3 DNA sequence: TGTGCCAGCAGCTTTGACGGCCTAGGATCACCCCTCCACTTT. As protein: CASSFDGLGSPLHF.

The chain couples TRBV19 to TRBJ1-5, with TRBD1 matching 12 bases. The CDR3 spans 14 residues. Trimming took 10 bases from V and 3 from J; bases not matched to a gene: 4. Germline lookup yields CDR1 LNHDA and CDR2 SQIVND (reference sequence). CDR3 protein: CATGTGGPNQPQHF. The CDR3 DNA reads TGTGCCACCGGGACAGGGGGCCCCAATCAGCCCCAGCATTTT.

This clone was recorded a few times. The chain recombines TRBV7-2 with TRBJ1-1; 11 positions match TRBD1. CDR1 is SGHTA and CDR2 is FQGNSA in the germline V gene. V lost 4 bases to trimming and J lost 11 bases; unmatched junction nucleotides: 9. This CDR3 spans 14 amino acids. CDR3 in amino acids: CASSYGTGGYEAFF. The CDR3 DNA sequence: TGTGCCAGCAGCTACGGGACAGGGGGGTATGAGGCTTTCTTT.

The J gene is TRBJ2-6, the V gene TRBV10-1; 12 bases align to TRBD1. V was pared by 6 bases and J by 3 bases, with 6 bases of the junction left unmatched. Germline V CDR1 and CDR2: WNHNN, SYGVQD (reference sequence). The CDR3 length is 17 residues. CDR3 in amino acids: CASRSGQGALGANVLTF. As DNA, the CDR3 is TGCGCCAGCAGGTCGGGACAGGGGGCGCTTGGGGCCAACGTCCTGACTTTC.

The chain couples TRBV7-9 to TRBJ2-1; D is perhaps TRBD1 (6 bases). Germline V CDR1 and CDR2: SEHNR, FQNEAQ (reference sequence). V lost 1 base and J lost 10, with 8 bases in between. The CDR3 consists of 12 residues. DNA for the CDR3: TGTGCCAGCAGCTTAGAACAGGGCGAGCAGTTCTTC. Residues: CASSLEQGEQFF.

The chain couples TRBV29-1 to TRBJ2-7; perhaps TRBD1 as D (6 bases). The CDR3 length is 12 residues. The V end was cut by 2 bases, the J end by 5 bases, with 10 bases between. Germline CDR1 is SQVTM and CDR2 is ANQGSEA. This chain's CDR3 is CSVESRGHEQYF. The CDR3 DNA sequence: TGCAGCGTTGAAAGCAGGGGCCACGAGCAGTACTTC.

The chain carries TRBV5-1 and TRBJ2-3, with 9 bases identical to TRBD1. Germline loops: CDR1 SGHRS, CDR2 YFSETQ. The CDR3 length is 16 residues. After removal of 0 bases from V and 4 bases from J, the junction contained 6 bases not matched to a gene. The CDR3 DNA follows: TGCGCCAGCAGCTTGGCCCCGGACAGGGGCCCAGATACGCAGTATTTT. It encodes CASSLAPDRGPDTQYF.

The V gene is TRBV6-5, the J gene TRBJ1-1; possible D gene TRBD1, 5 bases. V shed 5 bases and J shed 7 bases, with 8 bases lying between them. Germline CDR1 reads MNHEY; CDR2 reads SVGAGI. This CDR3 has 11 amino acids. The CDR3 sequence is CASSTGGEAFF. CDR3 nucleotide sequence: TGTGCCAGCAGTACCGGGGGTGAAGCTTTCTTT.